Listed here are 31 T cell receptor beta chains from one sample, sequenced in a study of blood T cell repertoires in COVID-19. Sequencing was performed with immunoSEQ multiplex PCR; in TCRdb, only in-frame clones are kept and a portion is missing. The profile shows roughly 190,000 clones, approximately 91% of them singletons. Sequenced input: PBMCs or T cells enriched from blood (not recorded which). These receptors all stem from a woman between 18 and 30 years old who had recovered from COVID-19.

The CDR3 coding sequence is TGTGCCAGCAGCGACGGACTTTCGGCCGGCAATGAGCAGTTCTTC. This encodes CASSDGLSAGNEQFF. The V and J genes are TRBV6-4 and TRBJ2-1, with TRBD2 as a possible D gene (5 bases). The CDR3 has 15 residues. Deletions cut 6 bases from V and 6 bases from J, with 18 bases between. The germline gives CDR1 MRHNA, CDR2 SNTAGT.

CDR3 coding DNA: TGTGCCAGCAGGCCCGGCAGTAGCAACACCATATATTTT. This gives the protein CASRPGSSNTIYF. The chain has TRBV6-5 and TRBJ1-3; no definite D call. From germline, CDR1 is MNHEY and CDR2 SVGAGI. Trimming left V 6 bases short and J 7 bases short, with 13 bases between. This CDR3 contains 13 residues.

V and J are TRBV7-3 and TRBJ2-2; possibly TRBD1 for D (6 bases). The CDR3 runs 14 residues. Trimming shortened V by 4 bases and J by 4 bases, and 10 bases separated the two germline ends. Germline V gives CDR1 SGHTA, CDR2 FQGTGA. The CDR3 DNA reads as TGTGCCAGCAGCTCTCAGGGGTCCACCGGGGAGCTGTTTTTT. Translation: CASSSQGSTGELFF.

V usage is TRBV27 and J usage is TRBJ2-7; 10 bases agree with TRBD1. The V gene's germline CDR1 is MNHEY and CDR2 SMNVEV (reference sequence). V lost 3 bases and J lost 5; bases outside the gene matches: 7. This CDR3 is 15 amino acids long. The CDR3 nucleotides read TGTGCCAGCAGTTTTTCTCAGACAGGGGGCCACGAGCAGTACTTC. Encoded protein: CASSFSQTGGHEQYF.

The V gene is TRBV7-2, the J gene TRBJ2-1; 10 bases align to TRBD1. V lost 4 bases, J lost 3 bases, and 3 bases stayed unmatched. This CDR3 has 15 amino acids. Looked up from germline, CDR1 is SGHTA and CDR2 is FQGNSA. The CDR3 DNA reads TGTGCCAGCAGCTCGGACAGGGGGATCTACAATGAGCAGTTCTTC. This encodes CASSSDRGIYNEQFF.

The CDR3 spells CSVEPGSYNEQFF. CDR3 DNA: TGCAGCGTTGAACCGGGCTCCTACAATGAGCAGTTCTTC. The rearrangement joins TRBV29-1 to TRBJ2-1; D ambiguous. The germline V and J ends were trimmed by 2 bases and 0 bases, with 5 bases remaining between them. Germline V gene sequence: CDR1 SQVTM, CDR2 ANQGSEA. This CDR3 comprises 13 residues.

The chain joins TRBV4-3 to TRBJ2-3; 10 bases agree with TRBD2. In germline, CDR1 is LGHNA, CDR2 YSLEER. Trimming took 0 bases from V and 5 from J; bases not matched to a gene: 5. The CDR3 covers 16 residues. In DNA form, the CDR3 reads TGCGCCAGCAGCCAAGATGCTAGCGGGAGATTAGATACGCAGTATTTT. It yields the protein CASSQDASGRLDTQYF.

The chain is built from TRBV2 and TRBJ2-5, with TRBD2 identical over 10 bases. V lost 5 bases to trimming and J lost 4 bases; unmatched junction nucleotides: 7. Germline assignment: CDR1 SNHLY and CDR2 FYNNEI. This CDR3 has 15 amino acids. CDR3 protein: CASSFLAGVGETQYF. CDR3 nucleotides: TGTGCCAGCAGTTTTCTAGCGGGAGTTGGAGAGACCCAGTACTTC.

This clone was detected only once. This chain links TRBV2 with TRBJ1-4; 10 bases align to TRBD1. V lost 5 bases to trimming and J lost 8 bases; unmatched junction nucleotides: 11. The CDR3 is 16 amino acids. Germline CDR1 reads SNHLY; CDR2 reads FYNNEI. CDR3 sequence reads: CASSSGTGDGREKLFF. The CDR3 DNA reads TGTGCCAGCAGTTCCGGGACAGGGGACGGGAGAGAAAAACTGTTTTTT.

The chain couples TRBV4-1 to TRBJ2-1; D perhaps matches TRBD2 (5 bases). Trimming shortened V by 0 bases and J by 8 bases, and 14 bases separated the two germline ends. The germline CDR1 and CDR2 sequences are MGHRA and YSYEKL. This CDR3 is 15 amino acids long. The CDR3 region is CASSQDGASKDEQFF. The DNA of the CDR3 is TGCGCCAGCAGCCAAGATGGAGCTAGCAAGGATGAGCAGTTCTTC.

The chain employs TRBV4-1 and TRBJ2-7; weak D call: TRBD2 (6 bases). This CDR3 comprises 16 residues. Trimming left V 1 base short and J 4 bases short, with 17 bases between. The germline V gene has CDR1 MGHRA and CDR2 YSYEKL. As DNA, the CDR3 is TGCGCCAGCAGCCAAGGTGGCCAGAGCGGGCGGTACGAGCAGTACTTC. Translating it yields CASSQGGQSGRYEQYF.

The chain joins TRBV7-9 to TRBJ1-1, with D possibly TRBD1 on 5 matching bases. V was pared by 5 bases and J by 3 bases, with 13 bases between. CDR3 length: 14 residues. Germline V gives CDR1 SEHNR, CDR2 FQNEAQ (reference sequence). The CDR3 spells CASSPQAGDTEAFF. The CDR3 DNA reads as TGTGCCAGCAGCCCCCAGGCGGGGGACACTGAAGCTTTCTTT. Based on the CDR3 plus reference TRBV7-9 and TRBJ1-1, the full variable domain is DTGVSQNPRHKITKRGQNVTFRCDPISEHNRLYWYRQTLGQGPEFLTYFQNEAQLEKSRLLSDRFSAERPKGSFSTLEIQRTEQGDSAMYLCASSPQAGDTEAFFGQGTRLTVV.

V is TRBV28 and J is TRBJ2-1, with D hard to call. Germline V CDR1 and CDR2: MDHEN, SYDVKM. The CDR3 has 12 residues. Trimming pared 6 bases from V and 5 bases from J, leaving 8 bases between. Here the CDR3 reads CASSYLDNEQFF. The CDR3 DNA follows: TGTGCCAGCAGCTACCTAGACAATGAGCAGTTCTTC.

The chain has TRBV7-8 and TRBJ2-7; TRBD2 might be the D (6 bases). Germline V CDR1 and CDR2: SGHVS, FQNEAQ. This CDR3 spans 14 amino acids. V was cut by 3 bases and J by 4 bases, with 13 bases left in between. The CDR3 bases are TGTGCCAGCAGCTTGGGGCGGGGTGGATACGAGCAGTACTTC. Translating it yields CASSLGRGGYEQYF.

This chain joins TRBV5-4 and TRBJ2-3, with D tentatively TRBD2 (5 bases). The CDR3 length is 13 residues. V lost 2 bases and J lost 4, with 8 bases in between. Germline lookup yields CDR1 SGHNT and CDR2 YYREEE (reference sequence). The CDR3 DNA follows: TGTGCCAGCAGCTTATTCGGGGCAGATACGCAGTATTTT. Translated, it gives CASSLFGADTQYF.

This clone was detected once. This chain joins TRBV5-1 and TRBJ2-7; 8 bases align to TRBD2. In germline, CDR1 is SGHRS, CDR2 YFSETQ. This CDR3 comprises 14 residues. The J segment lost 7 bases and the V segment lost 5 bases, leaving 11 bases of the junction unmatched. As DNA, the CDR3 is TGCGCCAGCAGGGGATTGGGACTAGTTTCTGAGCAGTACTTC. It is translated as CASRGLGLVSEQYF.

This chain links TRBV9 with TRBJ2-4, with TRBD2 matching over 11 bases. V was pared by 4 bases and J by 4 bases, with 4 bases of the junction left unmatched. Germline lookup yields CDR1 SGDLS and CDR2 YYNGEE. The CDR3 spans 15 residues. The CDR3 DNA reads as TGTGCCAGCAGCCGGGGGACTAGCGGAAAAAACATTCAGTACTTC. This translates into CASSRGTSGKNIQYF.

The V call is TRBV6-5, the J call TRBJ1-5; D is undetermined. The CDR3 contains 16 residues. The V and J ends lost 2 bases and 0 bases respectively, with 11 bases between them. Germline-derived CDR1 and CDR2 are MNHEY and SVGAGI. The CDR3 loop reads CASSYADSYSNQPQHF. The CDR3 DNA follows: TGTGCCAGCAGTTACGCGGATTCCTATAGCAATCAGCCCCAGCATTTT.

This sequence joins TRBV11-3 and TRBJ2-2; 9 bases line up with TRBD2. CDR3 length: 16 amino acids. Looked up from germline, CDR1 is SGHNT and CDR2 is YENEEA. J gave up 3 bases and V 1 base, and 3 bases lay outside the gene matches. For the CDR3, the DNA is TGTGCCAGCAGCTTAGTCTTAGCGGGGGACACCGGGGAGCTGTTTTTT. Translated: CASSLVLAGDTGELFF.

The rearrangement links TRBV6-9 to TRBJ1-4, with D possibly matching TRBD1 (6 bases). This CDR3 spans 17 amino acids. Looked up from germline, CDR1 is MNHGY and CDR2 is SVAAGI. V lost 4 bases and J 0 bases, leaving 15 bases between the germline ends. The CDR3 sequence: CASSCDRPFATNEKLFF. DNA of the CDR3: TGTGCCAGCAGTTGTGACAGGCCCTTTGCAACTAATGAAAAACTGTTTTTT.

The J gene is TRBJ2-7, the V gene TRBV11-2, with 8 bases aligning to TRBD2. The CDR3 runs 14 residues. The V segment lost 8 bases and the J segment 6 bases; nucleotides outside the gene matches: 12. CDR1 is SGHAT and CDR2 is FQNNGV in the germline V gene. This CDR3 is CASGEAGELVEQYF. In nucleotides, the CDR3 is TGTGCCAGCGGGGAAGCGGGAGAGTTGGTCGAGCAGTACTTC. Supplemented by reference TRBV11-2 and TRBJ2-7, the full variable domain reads EAGVAQSPRYKIIEKRQSVAFWCNPISGHATLYWYQQILGQGPKLLIQFQNNGVVDDSQLPKDRFSAERLKGVDSTLKIQPAKLEDSAVYLCASGEAGELVEQYFGPGTRLTVT.

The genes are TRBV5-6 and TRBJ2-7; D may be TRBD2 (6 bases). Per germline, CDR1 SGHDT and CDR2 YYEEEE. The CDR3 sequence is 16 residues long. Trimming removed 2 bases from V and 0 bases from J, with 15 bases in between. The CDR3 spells CASSFWGLTDSYEQYF. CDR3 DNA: TGTGCCAGCAGCTTCTGGGGACTGACAGACTCCTACGAGCAGTACTTC.

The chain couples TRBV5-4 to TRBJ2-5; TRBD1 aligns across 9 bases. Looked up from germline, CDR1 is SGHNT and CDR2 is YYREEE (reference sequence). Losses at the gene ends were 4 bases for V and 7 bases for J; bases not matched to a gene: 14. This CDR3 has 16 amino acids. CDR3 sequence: CASSPPGQGLTGTQYF. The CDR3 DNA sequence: TGTGCCAGCAGCCCCCCGGGACAGGGCCTGACGGGGACCCAGTACTTC.

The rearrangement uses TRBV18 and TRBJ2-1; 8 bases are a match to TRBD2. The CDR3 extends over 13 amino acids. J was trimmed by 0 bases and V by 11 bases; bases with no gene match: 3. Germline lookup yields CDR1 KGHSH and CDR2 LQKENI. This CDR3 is CAGSGSSYNEQFF. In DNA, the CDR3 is TGTGCCGGGAGCGGGAGCTCCTACAATGAGCAGTTCTTC.

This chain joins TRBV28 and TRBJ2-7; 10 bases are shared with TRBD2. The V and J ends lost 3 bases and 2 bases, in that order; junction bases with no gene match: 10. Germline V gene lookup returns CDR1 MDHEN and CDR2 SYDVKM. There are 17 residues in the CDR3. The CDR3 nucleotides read TGTGCCAGCAGTTTGTCTAGCGGGAGTGTTGCCACCTACGAGCAGTACTTC. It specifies CASSLSSGSVATYEQYF.

DNA of the CDR3: TGTGCCACCAGCAGAGAGGCGACTAGCGCATACAATGAGCAGTTCTTC. Translation gives CATSREATSAYNEQFF. The chain couples TRBV15 to TRBJ2-1; 8 bases fit TRBD2. Germline CDR1 LNHNV, CDR2 YYDKDF (reference sequence). The CDR3 totals 16 residues. J gave up 4 bases and V 0 bases, and 5 bases lay outside the gene matches.

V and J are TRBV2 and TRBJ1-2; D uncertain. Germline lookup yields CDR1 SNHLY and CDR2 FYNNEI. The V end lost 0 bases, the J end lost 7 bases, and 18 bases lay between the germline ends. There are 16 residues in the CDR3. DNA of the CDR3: TGTGCCAGCAGTGAAGCGTCGGGAGGGTGGGTTGTTGGCTACACCTTC. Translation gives CASSEASGGWVVGYTF.

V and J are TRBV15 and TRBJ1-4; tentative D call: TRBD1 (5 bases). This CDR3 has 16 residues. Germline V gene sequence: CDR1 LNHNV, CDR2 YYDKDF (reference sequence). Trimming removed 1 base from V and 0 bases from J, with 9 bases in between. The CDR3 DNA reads TGTGCCACCAGCAGAGGGGCGACAGCAACTAATGAAAAACTGTTTTTT. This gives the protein CATSRGATATNEKLFF.

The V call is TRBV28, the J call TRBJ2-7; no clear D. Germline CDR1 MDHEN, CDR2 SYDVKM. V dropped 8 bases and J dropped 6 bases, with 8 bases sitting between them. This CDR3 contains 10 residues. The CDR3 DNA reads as TGTGCCAGCCAGAAATCCGAGCAGTACTTC. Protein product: CASQKSEQYF.

The CDR3 sequence is CASREGTADYEQYF. The CDR3 bases are TGTGCCAGCAGGGAAGGGACTGCTGACTACGAGCAGTACTTC. The chain joins TRBV28 to TRBJ2-7; D perhaps matches TRBD2 (6 bases). The CDR3 is 14 amino acids. V was pared by 6 bases and J by 3 bases, with 15 bases between. Germline V CDR1 and CDR2: MDHEN, SYDVKM.

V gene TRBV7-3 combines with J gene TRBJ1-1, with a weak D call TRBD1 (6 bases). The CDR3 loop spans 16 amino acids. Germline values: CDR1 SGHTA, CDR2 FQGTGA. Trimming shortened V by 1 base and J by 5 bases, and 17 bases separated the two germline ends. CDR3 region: CASSLKGIAGATEAFF. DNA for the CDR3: TGTGCCAGCAGCTTAAAGGGAATAGCAGGGGCGACTGAAGCTTTCTTT.